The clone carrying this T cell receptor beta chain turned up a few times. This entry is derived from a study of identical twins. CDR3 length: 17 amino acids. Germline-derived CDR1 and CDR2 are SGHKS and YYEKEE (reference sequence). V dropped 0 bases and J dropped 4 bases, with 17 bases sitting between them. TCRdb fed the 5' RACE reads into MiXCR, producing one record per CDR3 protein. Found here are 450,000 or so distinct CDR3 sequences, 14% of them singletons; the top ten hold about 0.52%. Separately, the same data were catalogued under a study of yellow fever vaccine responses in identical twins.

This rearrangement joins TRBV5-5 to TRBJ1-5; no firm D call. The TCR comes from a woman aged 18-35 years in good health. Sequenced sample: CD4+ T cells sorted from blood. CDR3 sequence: CASSLAGMSLGNQPQHF. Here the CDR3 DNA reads TGTGCCAGCAGCTTGGCGGGGATGAGCCTTGGTAATCAGCCCCAGCATTTT.